Listed here is a single T cell receptor beta chain. Its antigen is still unknown. The sample comes from a study of T cell repertoires in cytomegalovirus infection. Each CDR3 protein is one row after TCRdb ran MiXCR on the reads. The repertoire holds roughly 310,000 distinct CDR3 sequences, with about 27% as singletons. Germline-derived CDR1 and CDR2 are LGHNA and YNFKEQ. Trimming took 0 bases from V and 2 from J; bases not matched to a gene: 4. This CDR3 is built from 16 residues. This specimen consisted of cultured PBMCs, obtained from culture after CMV antigen stimulation. This sequence joins TRBV4-2 and TRBJ2-7; 10 bases map to TRBD2. The origin of this receptor is a human donor in good health (CMV status not recorded). Some clones in this sample may be carry-over from other donors' samples. The CDR3 region has the DNA TGTGCCAGCAGCCAAGACAGCAGCGGGAGGGCCTACGAGCAGTACTTC. Its translation is CASSQDSSGRAYEQYF.